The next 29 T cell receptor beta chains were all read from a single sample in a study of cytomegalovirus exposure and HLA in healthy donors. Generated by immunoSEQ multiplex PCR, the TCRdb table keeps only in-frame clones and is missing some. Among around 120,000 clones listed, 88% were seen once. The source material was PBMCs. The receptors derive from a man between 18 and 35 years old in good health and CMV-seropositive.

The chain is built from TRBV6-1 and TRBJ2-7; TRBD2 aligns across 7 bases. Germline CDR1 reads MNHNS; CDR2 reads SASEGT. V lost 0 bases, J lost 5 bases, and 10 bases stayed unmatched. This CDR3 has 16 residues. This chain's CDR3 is CASSEALRGVSNEQYF. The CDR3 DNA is TGTGCCAGCAGTGAAGCGCTACGGGGGGTCTCGAACGAGCAGTACTTC.

The CDR3 DNA reads as TGTGCCAGCACCCTGGGGGGGAGAAACGAGCAGTACTTC. Protein product: CASTLGGRNEQYF. The V call is TRBV11-2, the J call TRBJ2-7; 7 bases align to TRBD2. The CDR3 runs to 13 residues. Germline CDR1 SGHAT, CDR2 FQNNGV. V dropped 7 bases and J dropped 5; count of bases not matched to a gene: 8.

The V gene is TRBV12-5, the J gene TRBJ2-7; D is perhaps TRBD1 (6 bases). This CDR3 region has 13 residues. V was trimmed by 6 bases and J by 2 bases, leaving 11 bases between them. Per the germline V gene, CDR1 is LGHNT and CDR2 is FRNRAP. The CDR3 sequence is CASGATGTYEQYF. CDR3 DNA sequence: TGTGCTAGTGGCGCCACAGGGACCTACGAGCAGTACTTC. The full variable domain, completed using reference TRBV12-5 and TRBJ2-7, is DARVTQTPRHKVTEMGQEVTMRCQPILGHNTVFWYRQTMMQGLELLAYFRNRAPLDDSGMPKDRFSAEMPDATLATLKIQPSEPRDSAVYFCASGATGTYEQYFGPGTRLTVT.

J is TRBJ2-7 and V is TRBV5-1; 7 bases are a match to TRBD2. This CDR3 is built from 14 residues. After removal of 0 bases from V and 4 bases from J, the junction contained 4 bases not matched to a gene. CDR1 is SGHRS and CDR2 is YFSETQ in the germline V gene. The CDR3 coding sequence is TGCGCCAGCAGCTTGGCTGGGGGAGGGTACGAGCAGTACTTC. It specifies CASSLAGGGYEQYF.

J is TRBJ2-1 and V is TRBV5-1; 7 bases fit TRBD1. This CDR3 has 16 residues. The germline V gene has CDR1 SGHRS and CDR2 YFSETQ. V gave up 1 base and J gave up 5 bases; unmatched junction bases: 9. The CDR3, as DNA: TGCGCCAGCAGCTTGCAACCGGGACAGCTTGACAATGAGCAGTTCTTC. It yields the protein CASSLQPGQLDNEQFF.

The CDR3: CASSLTESEQFF. The DNA for the CDR3 is TGTGCCAGCAGCTTAACGGAGAGTGAGCAGTTCTTC. The chain joins TRBV11-2 to TRBJ2-1, with D unclear. V shed 2 bases and J shed 9 bases, with 8 bases lying between them. This CDR3 is 12 amino acids long. CDR1 is SGHAT and CDR2 is FQNNGV in the germline V gene.

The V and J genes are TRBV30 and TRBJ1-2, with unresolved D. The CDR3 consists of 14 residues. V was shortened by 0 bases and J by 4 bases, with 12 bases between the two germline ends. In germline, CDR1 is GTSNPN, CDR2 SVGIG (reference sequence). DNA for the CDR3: TGTGCCTGGAGTGTACTGTCCGTCGTCTATGGCTACACCTTC. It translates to CAWSVLSVVYGYTF. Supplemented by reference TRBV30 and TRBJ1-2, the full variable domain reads SQTIHQWPATLVQPVGSPLSLECTVEGTSNPNLYWYRQAAGRGLQLLFYSVGIGQISSEVPQNLSASRPQDRQFILSSKKLLLSDSGFYLCAWSVLSVVYGYTFGSGTRLTVV.

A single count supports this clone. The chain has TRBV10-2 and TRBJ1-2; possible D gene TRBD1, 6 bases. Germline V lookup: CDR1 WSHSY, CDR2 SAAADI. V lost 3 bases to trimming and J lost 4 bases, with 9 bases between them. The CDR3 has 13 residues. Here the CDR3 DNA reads TGCGCCAGCAGTGACGACAGGTCCTATGGCTACACCTTC. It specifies CASSDDRSYGYTF.

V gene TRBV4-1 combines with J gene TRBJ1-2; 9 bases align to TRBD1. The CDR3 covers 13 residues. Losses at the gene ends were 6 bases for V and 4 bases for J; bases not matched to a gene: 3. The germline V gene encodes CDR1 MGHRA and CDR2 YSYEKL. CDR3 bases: TGCGCCAGCAGGTCGGGACAGGGCTATGGCTACACCTTC. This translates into CASRSGQGYGYTF.

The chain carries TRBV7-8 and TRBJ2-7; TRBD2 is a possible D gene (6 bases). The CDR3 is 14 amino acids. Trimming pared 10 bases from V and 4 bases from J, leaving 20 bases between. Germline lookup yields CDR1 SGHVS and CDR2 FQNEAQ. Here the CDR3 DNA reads TGTGCCACCATAAGGGACGGCGGGGCTTACGAGCAGTACTTC. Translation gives CATIRDGGAYEQYF.

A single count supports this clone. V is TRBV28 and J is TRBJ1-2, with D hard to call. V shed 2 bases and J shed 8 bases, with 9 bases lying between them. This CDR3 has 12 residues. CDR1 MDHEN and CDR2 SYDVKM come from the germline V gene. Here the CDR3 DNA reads TGTGCCAGCAGTTTACCCCTAGGAGGCTACACCTTC. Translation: CASSLPLGGYTF.

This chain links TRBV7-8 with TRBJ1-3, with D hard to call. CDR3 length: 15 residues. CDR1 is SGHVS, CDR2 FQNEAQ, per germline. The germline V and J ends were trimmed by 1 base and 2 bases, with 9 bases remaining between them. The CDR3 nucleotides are TGTGCCAGCAGCTTAGGGCAGAACACTGGAAACACCATATATTTT. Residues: CASSLGQNTGNTIYF.

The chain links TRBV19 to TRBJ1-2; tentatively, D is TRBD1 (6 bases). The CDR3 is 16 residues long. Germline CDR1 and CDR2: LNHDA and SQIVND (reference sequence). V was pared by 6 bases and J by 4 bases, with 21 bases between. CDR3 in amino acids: CASSPNGRGITYGYTF. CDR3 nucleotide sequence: TGTGCCAGTAGCCCTAACGGCAGGGGCATTACCTATGGCTACACCTTC.

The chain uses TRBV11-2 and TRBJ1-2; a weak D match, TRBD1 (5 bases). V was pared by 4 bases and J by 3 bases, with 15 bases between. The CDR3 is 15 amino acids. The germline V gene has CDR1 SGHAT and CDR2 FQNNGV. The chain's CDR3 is CASSWGTRGDYGYTF. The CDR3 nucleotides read TGTGCCAGCAGCTGGGGGACCCGGGGGGACTATGGCTACACCTTC.

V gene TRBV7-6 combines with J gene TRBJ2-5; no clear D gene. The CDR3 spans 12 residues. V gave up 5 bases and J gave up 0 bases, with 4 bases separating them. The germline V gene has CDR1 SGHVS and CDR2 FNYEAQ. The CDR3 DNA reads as TGTGCCAGCAGCGAGTACCAAGAGACCCAGTACTTC. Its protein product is CASSEYQETQYF. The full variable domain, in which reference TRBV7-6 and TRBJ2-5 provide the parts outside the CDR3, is GAGVSQSPRYKVTKRGQDVALRCDPISGHVSLYWYRQALGQGPEFLTYFNYEAQQDKSGLPNDRFSAERPEGSISTLTIQRTEQRDSAMYRCASSEYQETQYFGPGTRLLVL.

CDR3 sequence reads: CASPRGGANTGELFF. The CDR3 DNA sequence: TGTGCCAGCCCCCGAGGAGGAGCGAACACCGGGGAGCTGTTTTTT. The chain has TRBV18 and TRBJ2-2; a weak D match, TRBD2 (5 bases). This CDR3 is built from 15 residues. V lost 8 bases to trimming and J lost 0 bases, with 13 bases between them. Germline V gene data show CDR1 as KGHSH and CDR2 as LQKENI.

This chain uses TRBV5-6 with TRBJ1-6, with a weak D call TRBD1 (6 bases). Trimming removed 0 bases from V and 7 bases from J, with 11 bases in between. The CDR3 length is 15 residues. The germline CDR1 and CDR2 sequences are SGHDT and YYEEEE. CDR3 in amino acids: CASSLAQGLNSPLHF. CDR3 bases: TGTGCCAGCAGCTTGGCGCAGGGGTTGAATTCACCCCTCCACTTT.

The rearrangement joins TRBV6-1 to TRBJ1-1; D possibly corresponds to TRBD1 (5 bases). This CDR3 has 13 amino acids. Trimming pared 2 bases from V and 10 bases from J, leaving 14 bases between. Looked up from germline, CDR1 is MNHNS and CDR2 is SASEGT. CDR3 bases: TGTGCCAGCAGTGAAATGGGGGGGGTCCGAGCTTTCTTT. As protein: CASSEMGGVRAFF.

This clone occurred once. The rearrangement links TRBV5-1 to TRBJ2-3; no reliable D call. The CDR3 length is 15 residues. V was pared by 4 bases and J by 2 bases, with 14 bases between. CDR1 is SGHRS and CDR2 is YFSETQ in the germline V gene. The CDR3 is CASSQMQQITDTQYF. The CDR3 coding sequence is TGCGCCAGCAGCCAGATGCAACAGATCACAGATACGCAGTATTTT.

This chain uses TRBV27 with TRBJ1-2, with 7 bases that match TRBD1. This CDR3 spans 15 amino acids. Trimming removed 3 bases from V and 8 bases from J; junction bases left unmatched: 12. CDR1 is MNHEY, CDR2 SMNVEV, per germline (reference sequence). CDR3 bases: TGTGCCAGCAGTTTCGAGGGGGCTCCTGGGGGGGGCTACACCTTC. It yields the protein CASSFEGAPGGGYTF.

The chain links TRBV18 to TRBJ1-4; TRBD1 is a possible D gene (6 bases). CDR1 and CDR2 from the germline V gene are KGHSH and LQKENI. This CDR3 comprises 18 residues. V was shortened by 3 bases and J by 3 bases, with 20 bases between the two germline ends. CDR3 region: CASSPPGAGASSNEKLFF. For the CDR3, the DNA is TGTGCCAGCTCACCCCCTGGGGCAGGGGCCTCCTCTAATGAAAAACTGTTTTTT. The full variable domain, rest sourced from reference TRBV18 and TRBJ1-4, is NAGVMQNPRHLVRRRGQEARLRCSPMKGHSHVYWYRQLPEEGLKFMVYLQKENIIDESGMPKERFSAEFPKEGPSILRIQQVVRGDSAAYFCASSPPGAGASSNEKLFFGSGTQLSVL.

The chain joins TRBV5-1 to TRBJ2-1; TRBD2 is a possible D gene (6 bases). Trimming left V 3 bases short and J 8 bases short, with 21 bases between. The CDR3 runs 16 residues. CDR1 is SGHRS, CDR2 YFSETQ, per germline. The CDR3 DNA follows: TGCGCCAGCAGCTCCCAACCCGGGCCCTGGGACTATGAGCAGTTCTTC. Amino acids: CASSSQPGPWDYEQFF.

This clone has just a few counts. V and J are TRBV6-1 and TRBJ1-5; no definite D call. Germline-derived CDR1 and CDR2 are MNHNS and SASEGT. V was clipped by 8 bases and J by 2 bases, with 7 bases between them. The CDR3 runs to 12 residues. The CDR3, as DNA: TGTGCCAGCGGTGGCGGCAATCAGCCCCAGCATTTT. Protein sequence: CASGGGNQPQHF.

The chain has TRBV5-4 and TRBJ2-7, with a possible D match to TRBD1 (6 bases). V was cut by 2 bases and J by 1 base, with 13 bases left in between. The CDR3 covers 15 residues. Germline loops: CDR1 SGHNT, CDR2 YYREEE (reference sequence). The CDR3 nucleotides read TGTGCCAGCAGCTTCGGTCGGGACACTTCCTACGAGCAGTACTTC. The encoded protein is CASSFGRDTSYEQYF.

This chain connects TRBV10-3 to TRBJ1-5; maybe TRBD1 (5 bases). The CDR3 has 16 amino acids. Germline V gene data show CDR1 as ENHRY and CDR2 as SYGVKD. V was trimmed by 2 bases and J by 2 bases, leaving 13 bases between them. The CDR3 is CAISEARLGGNQPQHF. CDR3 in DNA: TGTGCCATCAGTGAGGCTAGGCTAGGGGGCAATCAGCCCCAGCATTTT.

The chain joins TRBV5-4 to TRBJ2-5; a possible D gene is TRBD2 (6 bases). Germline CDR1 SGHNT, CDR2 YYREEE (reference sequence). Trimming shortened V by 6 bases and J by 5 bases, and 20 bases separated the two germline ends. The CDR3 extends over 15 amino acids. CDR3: CASTSTKGTRETQYF. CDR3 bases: TGTGCCAGCACCTCAACGAAGGGGACTCGGGAGACCCAGTACTTC. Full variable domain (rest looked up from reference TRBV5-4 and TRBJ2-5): ETGVTQSPTHLIKTRGQQVTLRCSSQSGHNTVSWYQQALGQGPQFIFQYYREEENGRGNFPPRFSGLQFPNYSSELNVNALELDDSALYLCASTSTKGTRETQYFGPGTRLLVL.

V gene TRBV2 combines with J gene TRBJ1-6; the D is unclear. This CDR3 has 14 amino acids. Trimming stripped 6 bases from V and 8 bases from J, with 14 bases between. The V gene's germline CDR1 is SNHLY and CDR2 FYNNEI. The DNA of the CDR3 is TGTGCCAGCAGCGCTTCCCGGGATTATTCACCCCTCCACTTT. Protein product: CASSASRDYSPLHF.

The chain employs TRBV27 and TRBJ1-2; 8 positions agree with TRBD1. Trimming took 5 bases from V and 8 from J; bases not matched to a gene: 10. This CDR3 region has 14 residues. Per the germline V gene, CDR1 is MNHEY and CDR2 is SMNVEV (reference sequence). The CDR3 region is CASSPGAQGVGYTF. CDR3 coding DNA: TGTGCCAGCAGTCCGGGCGCACAGGGGGTAGGCTACACCTTC.

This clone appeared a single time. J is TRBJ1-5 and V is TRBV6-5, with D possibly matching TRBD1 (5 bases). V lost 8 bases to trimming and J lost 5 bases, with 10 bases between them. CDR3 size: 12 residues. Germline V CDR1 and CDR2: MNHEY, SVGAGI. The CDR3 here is CASRTGDQPQHF. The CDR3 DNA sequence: TGTGCCAGCCGGACGGGGGATCAGCCCCAGCATTTT.